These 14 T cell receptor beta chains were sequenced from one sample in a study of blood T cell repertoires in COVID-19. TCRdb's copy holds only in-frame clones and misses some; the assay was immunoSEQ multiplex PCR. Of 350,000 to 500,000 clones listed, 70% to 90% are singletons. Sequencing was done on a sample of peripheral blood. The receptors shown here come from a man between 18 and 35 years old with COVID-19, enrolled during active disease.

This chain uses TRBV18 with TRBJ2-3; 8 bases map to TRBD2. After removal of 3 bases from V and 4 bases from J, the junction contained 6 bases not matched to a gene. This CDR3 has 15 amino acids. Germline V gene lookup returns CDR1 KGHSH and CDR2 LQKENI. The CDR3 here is CASSPSGSGADTQYF. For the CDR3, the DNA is TGTGCCAGCTCACCGAGCGGGAGTGGGGCAGATACGCAGTATTTT. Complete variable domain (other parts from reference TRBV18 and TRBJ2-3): NAGVMQNPRHLVRRRGQEARLRCSPMKGHSHVYWYRQLPEEGLKFMVYLQKENIIDESGMPKERFSAEFPKEGPSILRIQQVVRGDSAAYFCASSPSGSGADTQYFGPGTRLTVL.

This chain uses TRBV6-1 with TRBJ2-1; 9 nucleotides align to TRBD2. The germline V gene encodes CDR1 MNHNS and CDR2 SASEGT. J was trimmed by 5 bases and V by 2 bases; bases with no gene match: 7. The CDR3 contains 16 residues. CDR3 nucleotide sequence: TGTGCCAGCAGTGAATTAGCGGGAGACCCTAACAATGAGCAGTTCTTC. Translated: CASSELAGDPNNEQFF.

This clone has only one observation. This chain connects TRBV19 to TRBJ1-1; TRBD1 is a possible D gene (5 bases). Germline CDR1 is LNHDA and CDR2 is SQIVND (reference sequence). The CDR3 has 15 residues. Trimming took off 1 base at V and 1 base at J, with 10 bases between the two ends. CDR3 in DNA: TGTGCCAGTAGTATAGCTCCAGGGCAGAACACTGAAGCTTTCTTT. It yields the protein CASSIAPGQNTEAFF.

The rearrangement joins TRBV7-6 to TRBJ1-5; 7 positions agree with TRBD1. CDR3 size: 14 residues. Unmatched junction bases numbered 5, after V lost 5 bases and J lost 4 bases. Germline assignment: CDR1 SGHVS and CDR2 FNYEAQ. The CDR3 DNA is TGTGCCAGCAGCGTAGGGACAGTGAATCAGCCCCAGCATTTT. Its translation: CASSVGTVNQPQHF. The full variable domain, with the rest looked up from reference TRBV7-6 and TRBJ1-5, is GAGVSQSPRYKVTKRGQDVALRCDPISGHVSLYWYRQALGQGPEFLTYFNYEAQQDKSGLPNDRFSAERPEGSISTLTIQRTEQRDSAMYRCASSVGTVNQPQHFGDGTRLSIL.

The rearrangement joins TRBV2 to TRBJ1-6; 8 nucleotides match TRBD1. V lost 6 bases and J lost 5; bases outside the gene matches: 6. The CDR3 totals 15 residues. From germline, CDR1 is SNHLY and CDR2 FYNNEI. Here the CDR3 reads CASSQGAGDNSPLHF. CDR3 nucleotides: TGTGCCAGCAGCCAGGGGGCTGGGGATAATTCACCCCTCCACTTT.

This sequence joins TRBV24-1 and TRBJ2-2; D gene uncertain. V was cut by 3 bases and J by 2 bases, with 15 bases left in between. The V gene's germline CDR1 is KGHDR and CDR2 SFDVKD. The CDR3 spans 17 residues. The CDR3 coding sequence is TGTGCCACCAGTGATACCACATTAACCTCTAACACCGGGGAGCTGTTTTTT. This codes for CATSDTTLTSNTGELFF.

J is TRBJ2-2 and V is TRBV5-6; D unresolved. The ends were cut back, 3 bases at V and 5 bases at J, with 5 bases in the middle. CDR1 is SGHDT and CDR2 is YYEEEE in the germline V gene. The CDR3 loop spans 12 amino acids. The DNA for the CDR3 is TGTGCCAGCAGCTCAGTTACCGGGGAGCTGTTTTTT. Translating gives CASSSVTGELFF.

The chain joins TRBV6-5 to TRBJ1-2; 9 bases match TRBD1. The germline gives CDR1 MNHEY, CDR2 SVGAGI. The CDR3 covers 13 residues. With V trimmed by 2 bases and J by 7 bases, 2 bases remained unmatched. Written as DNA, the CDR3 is TGTGCCAGCAGTTACGGGACAGGGACTGGCTACACCTTC. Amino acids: CASSYGTGTGYTF.

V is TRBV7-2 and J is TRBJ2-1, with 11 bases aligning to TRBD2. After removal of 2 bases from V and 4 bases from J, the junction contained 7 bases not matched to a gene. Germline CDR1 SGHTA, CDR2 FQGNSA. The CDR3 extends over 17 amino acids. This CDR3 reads CASSLFPTSGGYNEQFF. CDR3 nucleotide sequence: TGTGCCAGCAGCTTATTCCCCACTAGCGGGGGTTACAATGAGCAGTTCTTC.

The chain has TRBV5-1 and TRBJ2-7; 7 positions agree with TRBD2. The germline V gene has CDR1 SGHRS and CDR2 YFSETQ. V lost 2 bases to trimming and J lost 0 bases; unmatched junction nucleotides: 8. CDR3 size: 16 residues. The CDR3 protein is CASSFVAGEGSYEQYF. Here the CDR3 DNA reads TGCGCCAGCAGCTTTGTGGCGGGAGAAGGCTCCTACGAGCAGTACTTC.

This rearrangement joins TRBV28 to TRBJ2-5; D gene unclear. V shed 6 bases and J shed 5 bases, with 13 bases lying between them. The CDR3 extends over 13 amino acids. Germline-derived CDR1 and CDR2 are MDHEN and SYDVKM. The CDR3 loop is CASSMEYGETQYF. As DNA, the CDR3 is TGTGCCAGCAGCATGGAGTATGGGGAGACCCAGTACTTC.

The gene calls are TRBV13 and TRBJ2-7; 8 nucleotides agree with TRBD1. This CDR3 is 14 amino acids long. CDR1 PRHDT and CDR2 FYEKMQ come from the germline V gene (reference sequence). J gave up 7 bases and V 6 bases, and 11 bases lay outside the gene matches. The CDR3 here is CASRGTGGRGEQYF. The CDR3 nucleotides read TGTGCCAGCAGGGGAACAGGGGGGAGAGGGGAGCAGTACTTC.

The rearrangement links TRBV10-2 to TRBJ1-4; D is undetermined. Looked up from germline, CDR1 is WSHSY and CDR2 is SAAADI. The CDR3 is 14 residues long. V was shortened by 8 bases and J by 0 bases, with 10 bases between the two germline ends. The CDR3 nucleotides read TGCGCCAGCGGCGAGGGAGCAACTAATGAAAAACTGTTTTTT. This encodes CASGEGATNEKLFF.

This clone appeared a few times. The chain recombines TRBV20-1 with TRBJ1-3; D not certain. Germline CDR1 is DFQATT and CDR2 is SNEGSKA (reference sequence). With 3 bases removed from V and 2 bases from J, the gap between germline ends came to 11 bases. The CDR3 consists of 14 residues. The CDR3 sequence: CSASRGGTGNTIYF. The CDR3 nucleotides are TGCAGTGCTAGTCGGGGAGGGACTGGAAACACCATATATTTT.